This T cell receptor (beta chain) originates from a study of vaccination effects on CD4 cells after COVID-19. Study results and limitations: The study found that only 1 of 255 vaccine-induced clones from healthy vaccinees cross-reacted with common cold coronaviruses.

Prior to sequencing, the ViraFEST assay stimulated PBMC with viral peptide pools, which expanded the antigen-specific CD4+ T cells. Culture proceeded for 10 days, and CD4+ T cells were then isolated. Each participant received a vaccine that was either BNT162b2 or mRNA-1273, given as two doses. A word on this clone: The target antigen is unknown.

Germline V gene data show CDR1 as MNHEY and CDR2 as SVGAGI. V was clipped by 7 bases and J by 2 bases; unmatched bases: 8. The CDR3 length is 15 residues. Generated by immunoSEQ multiplex PCR, the TCRdb table keeps only in-frame clones and is missing some. The sample comprises 30,000 or so clones, around 67% of which are singletons, and roughly 10% rests with the top ten. The clonotype comes from a human donor who received a COVID-19 vaccine. Material: CD4+ T cells from PBMCs cultured with HCoV-NL63 spike peptides, obtained after COVID-19 vaccination. The chain has TRBV6-5 and TRBJ2-1; 7 nucleotides line up with TRBD2. CDR3 loop: CASIDQLAAYNEQFF. Here the CDR3 DNA reads TGTGCCAGCATAGATCAGCTAGCGGCCTACAATGAGCAGTTCTTC.